This T cell receptor (beta chain) was profiled in a study of blood T cell repertoires in COVID-19. Germline V gene data show CDR1 as MNHEY and CDR2 as SMNVEV (reference sequence). The CDR3 sequence is 12 residues long. Trimming stripped 5 bases from V and 10 bases from J, with 12 bases between. TCRdb's table, derived via immunoSEQ multiplex PCR, lists solely in-frame clones and lacks some. The data contain roughly 400,000 clones, 85% to 90% of them singletons. This clonotype was sampled from a man aged 25 to 40 who had recovered from COVID-19. The sequencing sample was made of PBMCs or T cells enriched from blood (not recorded which). V usage is TRBV27 and J usage is TRBJ2-1, with a possible D match to TRBD1 (5 bases). The CDR3 loop reads CASSLQGDEQFF. The CDR3 DNA reads as TGTGCCAGCAGTCTCCAGGGCGACGAGCAGTTCTTC.